What follows describes a single T cell receptor (beta chain). Its antigen is not identified. Germline V gene sequence: CDR1 SGHRS, CDR2 YFSETQ. V was clipped by 4 bases and J by 3 bases; unmatched bases: 4. The CDR3 has 14 residues. Employing constant-segment primers, 5'RACE generated TCR alpha and TCR beta cDNA libraries bearing sample barcodes and UMIs. TCRdb used MiXCR to reprocess the 5' RACE reads, holding one entry per CDR3 protein. This table holds about 160,000 distinct CDR3 sequences, roughly 28% found once. The entry originates in a study of T-cell memory formation after mild COVID-19. Study at large: TCR clusters were mostly donor specific.

Whole-study results and caveats: Cross-reactive memory seemingly joined, as some responding clones were found in pre-infection memory. Chiefly within CM and EM were the contracting CD4+ clones; CD8+ ones were within EMRA.

V is TRBV5-1 and J is TRBJ2-7; 10 nucleotides match TRBD1. The clonotype comes from an adult woman who had mild COVID-19 (a few samples of this study predate the infection). Cell type and time point are not known. Sequencing was carried out using PBMCs or a T cell subset sorted from them (not recorded which). Here the CDR3 reads CASSPGDRGYEQYF. The CDR3 DNA follows: TGCGCCAGCAGCCCGGGGGACAGGGGCTACGAGCAGTACTTC.